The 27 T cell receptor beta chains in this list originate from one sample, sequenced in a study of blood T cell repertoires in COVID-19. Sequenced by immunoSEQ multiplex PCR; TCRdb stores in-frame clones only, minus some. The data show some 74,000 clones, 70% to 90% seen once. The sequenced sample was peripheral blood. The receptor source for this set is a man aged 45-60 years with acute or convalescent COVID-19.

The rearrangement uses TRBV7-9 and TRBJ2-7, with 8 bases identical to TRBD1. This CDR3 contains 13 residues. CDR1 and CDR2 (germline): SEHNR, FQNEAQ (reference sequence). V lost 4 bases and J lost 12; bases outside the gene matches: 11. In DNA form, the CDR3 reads TGTGCCAGCAGCTCCCTCCGGGACAGGCATCCGTACTTC. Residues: CASSSLRDRHPYF.

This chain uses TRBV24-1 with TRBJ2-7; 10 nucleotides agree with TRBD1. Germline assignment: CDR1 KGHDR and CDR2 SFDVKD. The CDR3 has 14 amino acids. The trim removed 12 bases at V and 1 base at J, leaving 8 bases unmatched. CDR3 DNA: TGTGCCGAGCGGCCGGGACAGGGGTCCTACGAGCAGTACTTC. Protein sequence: CAERPGQGSYEQYF.

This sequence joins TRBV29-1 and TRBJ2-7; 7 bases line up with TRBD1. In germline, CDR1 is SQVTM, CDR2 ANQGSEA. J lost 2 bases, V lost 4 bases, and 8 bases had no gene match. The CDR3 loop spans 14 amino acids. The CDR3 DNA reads TGCAGCGTTGCTTACTGGCAGGGGGCCTACGAGCAGTACTTC. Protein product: CSVAYWQGAYEQYF.

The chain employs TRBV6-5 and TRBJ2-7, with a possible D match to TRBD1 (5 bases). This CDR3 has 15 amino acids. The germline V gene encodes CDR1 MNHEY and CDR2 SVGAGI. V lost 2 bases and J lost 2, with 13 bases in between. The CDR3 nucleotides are TGTGCCAGCAGTTACATGCGTCAACAGGCCTACGAGCAGTACTTC. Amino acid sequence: CASSYMRQQAYEQYF.

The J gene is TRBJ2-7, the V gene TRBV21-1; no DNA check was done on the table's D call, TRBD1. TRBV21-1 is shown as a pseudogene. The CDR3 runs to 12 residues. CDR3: CASIGQSYEQYF. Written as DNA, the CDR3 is TGTGCCAGCATCGGACAGTCTTACGAGCAGTACTTC.

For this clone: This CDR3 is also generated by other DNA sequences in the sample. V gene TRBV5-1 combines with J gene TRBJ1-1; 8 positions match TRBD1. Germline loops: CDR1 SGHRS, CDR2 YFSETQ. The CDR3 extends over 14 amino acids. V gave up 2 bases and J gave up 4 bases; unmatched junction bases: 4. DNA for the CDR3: TGCGCCAGCAGCTTCGGACAGGGCGGCACTGAAGCTTTCTTT. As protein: CASSFGQGGTEAFF.

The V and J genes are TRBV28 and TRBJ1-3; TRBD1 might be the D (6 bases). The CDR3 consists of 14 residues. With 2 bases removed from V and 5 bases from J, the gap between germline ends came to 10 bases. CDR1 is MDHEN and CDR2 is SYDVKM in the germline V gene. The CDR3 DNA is TGTGCCAGCAGTTTAGGCAGGGGAAGAAACACCATATATTTT. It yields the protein CASSLGRGRNTIYF.

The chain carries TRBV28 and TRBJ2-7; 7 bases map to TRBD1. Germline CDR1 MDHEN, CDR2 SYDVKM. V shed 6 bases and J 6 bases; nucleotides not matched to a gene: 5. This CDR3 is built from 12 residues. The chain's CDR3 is CASRYNRGEQYF. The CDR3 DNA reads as TGTGCCAGCAGGTATAACAGGGGCGAGCAGTACTTC. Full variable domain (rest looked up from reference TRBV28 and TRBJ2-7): DVKVTQSSRYLVKRTGEKVFLECVQDMDHENMFWYRQDPGLGLRLIYFSYDVKMKEKGDIPEGYSVSREKKERFSLILESASTNQTSMYLCASRYNRGEQYFGPGTRLTVT.

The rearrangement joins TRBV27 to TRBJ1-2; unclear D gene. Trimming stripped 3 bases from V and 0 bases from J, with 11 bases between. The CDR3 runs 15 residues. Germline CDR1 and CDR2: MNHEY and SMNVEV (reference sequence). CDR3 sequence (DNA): TGTGCCAGCAGTTTCGAAGTCAGTGCTAACTATGGCTACACCTTC. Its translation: CASSFEVSANYGYTF.

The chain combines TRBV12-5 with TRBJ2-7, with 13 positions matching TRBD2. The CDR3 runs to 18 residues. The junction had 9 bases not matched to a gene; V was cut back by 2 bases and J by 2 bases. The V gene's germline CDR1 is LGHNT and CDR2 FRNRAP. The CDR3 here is CASGLSLTSGGTTYEQYF. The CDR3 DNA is TGTGCTAGTGGTTTGTCCTTGACTAGCGGGGGGACCACCTACGAGCAGTACTTC.

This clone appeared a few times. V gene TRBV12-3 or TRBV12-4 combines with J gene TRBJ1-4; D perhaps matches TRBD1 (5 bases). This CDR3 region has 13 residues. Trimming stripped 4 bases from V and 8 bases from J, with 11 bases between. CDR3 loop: CASSWGGREKLFF. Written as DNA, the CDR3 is TGTGCCAGCAGTTGGGGGGGTAGGGAAAAACTGTTTTTT.

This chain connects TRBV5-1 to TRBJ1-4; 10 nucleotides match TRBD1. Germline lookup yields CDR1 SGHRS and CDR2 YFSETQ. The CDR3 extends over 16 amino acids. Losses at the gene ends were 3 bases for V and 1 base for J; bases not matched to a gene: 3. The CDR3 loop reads CASSYRDRGTNEKLFF. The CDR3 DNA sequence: TGCGCCAGCAGCTACCGGGACAGGGGAACTAATGAAAAACTGTTTTTT.

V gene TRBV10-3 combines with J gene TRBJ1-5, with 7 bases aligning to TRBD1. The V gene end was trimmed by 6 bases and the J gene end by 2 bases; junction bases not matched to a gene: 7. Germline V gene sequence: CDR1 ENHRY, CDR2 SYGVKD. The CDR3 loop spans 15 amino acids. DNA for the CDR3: TGTGCCATCAGCGCCGGGACAGAAGGCAATCAGCCCCAGCATTTT. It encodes CAISAGTEGNQPQHF.

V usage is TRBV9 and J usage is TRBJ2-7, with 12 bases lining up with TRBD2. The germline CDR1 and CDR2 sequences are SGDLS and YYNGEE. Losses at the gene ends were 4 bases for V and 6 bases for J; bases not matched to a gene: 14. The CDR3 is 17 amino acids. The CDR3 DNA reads TGTGCCAGCAGCCCAGGGGCTAGCGGGGGGGCGGTTCTCGAGCAGTACTTC. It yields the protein CASSPGASGGAVLEQYF.

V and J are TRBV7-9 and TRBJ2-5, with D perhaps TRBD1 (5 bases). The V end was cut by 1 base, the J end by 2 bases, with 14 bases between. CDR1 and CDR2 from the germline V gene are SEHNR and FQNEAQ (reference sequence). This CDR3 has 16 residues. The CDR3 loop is CASSLGGGTTQETQYF. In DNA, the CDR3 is TGTGCCAGCAGCTTAGGGGGCGGAACCACTCAAGAGACCCAGTACTTC.

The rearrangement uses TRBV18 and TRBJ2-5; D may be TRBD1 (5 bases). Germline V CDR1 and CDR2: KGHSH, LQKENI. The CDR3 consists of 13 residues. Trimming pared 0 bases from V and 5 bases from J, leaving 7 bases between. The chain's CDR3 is CASSPPGVETQYF. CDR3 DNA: TGTGCCAGCTCACCACCAGGGGTGGAGACCCAGTACTTC.

The CDR3 loop reads CASSWGGAENTGELFF. CDR3 DNA sequence: TGTGCCAGTAGCTGGGGGGGCGCAGAGAACACCGGGGAGCTGTTTTTT. The chain uses TRBV19 and TRBJ2-2; D perhaps matches TRBD2 (7 bases). The length of the CDR3 is 16 residues. The ends were cut back, 6 bases at V and 1 base at J, with 15 bases in the middle. Per the germline V gene, CDR1 is LNHDA and CDR2 is SQIVND (reference sequence).

The CDR3 DNA follows: TGTGCCAGCAGGGACACCTCTGGAAACACCATATATTTT. It translates to CASRDTSGNTIYF. The rearrangement joins TRBV6-5 to TRBJ1-3; the D gene is possibly TRBD1 (5 bases). Germline V gene data show CDR1 as MNHEY and CDR2 as SVGAGI. The ends were cut back, 6 bases at V and 0 bases at J, with 6 bases in the middle. The CDR3 totals 13 residues.

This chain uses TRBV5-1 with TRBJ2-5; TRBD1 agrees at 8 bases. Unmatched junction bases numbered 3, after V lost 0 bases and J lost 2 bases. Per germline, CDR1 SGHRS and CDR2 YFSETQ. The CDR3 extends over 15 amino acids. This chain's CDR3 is CASSLGTGTQETQYF. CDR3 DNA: TGCGCCAGCAGCTTGGGGACAGGGACACAAGAGACCCAGTACTTC.

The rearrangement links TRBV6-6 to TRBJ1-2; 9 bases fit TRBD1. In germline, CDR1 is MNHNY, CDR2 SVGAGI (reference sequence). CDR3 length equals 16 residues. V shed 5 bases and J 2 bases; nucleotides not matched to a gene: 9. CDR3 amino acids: CASSPNPGQGNYGYTF. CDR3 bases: TGTGCCAGCAGTCCTAATCCGGGACAGGGAAACTATGGCTACACCTTC.

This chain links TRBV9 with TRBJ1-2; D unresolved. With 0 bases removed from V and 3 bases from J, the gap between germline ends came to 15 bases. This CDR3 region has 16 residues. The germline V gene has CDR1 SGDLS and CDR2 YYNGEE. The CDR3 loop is CASSVEAGEGYYGYTF. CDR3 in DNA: TGTGCCAGCAGCGTAGAGGCTGGGGAGGGATACTATGGCTACACCTTC. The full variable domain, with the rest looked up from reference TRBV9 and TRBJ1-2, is DSGVTQTPKHLITATGQRVTLRCSPRSGDLSVYWYQQSLDQGLQFLIQYYNGEERAKGNILERFSAQQFPDLHSELNLSSLELGDSALYFCASSVEAGEGYYGYTFGSGTRLTVV.

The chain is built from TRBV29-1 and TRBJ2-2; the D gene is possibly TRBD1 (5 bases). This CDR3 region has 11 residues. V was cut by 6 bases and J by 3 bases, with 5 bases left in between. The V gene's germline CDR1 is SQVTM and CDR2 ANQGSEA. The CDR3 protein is CSVGDTGELFF. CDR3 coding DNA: TGCAGCGTAGGGGACACCGGGGAGCTGTTTTTT.

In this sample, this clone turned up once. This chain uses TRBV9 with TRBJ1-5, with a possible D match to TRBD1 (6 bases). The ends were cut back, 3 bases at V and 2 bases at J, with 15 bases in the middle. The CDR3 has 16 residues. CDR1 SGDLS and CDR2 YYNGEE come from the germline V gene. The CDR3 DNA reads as TGTGCCAGCAGCGCCGACGGGGGGGCGGGCAATCAGCCCCAGCATTTT. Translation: CASSADGGAGNQPQHF.

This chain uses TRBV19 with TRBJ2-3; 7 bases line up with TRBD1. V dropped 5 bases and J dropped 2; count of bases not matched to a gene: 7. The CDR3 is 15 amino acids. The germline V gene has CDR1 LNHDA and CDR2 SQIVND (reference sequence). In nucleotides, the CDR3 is TGTGCCAGTAGTCTCGGACAGGTCTACACAGATACGCAGTATTTT. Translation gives CASSLGQVYTDTQYF.

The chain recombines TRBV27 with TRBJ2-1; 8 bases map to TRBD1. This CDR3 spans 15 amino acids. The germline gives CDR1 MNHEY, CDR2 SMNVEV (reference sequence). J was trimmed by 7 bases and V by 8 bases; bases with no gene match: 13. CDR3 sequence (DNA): TGTGCCAGCCGGGCGGGGACAGGCTCCTTTAATGAGCAGTTCTTC. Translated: CASRAGTGSFNEQFF.

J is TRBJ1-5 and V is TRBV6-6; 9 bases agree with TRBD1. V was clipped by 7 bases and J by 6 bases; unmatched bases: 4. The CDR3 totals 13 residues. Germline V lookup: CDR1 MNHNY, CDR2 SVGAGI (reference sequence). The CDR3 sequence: CASTGQGSQPQHF. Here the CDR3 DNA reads TGTGCCAGCACGGGACAGGGTAGTCAGCCCCAGCATTTT.

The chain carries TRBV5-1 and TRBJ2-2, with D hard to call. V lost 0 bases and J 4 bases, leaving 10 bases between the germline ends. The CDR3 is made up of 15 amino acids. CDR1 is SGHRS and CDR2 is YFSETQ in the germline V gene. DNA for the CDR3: TGCGCCAGCAGCTTGGCCGGTCCGGGCACCGGGGAGCTGTTTTTT. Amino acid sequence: CASSLAGPGTGELFF.